The 9 T cell receptor beta chains presented below share a single source sample, sequenced in a study of T cell responses to AZD1222 COVID-19 vaccine. Repertoires were generated with immunoSEQ multiplex PCR, while TCRdb's copy carries only in-frame clones and drops some. The top ten clones hold approximately 6.8% of a sample with about 140,000 clones, about 93% of them seen once. Sequencing was performed on peripheral blood, taken 28 days after the second AZD1222 dose. All receptors derive from an adult who received the AZD1222 COVID-19 vaccine.

The chain combines TRBV2 with TRBJ2-2; D not resolved. Trimming left V 6 bases short and J 0 bases short, with 5 bases between. This CDR3 region has 13 residues. Looked up from germline, CDR1 is SNHLY and CDR2 is FYNNEI. The CDR3 coding sequence is TGTGCCAGCAGCGACACGAACACCGGGGAGCTGTTTTTT. It encodes CASSDTNTGELFF.

In nucleotides, the CDR3 is TGTGCCAGCTCGACAGGGTTCGTGACAGATACGCAGTATTTT. This sequence encodes CASSTGFVTDTQYF. The V call is TRBV9, the J call TRBJ2-3, with 7 bases that match TRBD1. CDR1 and CDR2 from the germline V gene are SGDLS and YYNGEE. The CDR3 sequence is 14 residues long. With 7 bases clipped from V and 3 bases from J, the junction kept 8 bases outside the gene matches.

The chain joins TRBV30 to TRBJ1-2; D unresolved. V lost 3 bases and J 7 bases, leaving 9 bases between the germline ends. The CDR3 extends over 11 amino acids. Per germline, CDR1 GTSNPN and CDR2 SVGIG (reference sequence). CDR3 amino acids: CAWSPAVGYTF. The CDR3 nucleotides are TGTGCCTGGAGCCCCGCCGTTGGCTACACCTTC.

This chain connects TRBV15 to TRBJ1-6; no firm D call. V lost 8 bases and J 9 bases, leaving 11 bases between the germline ends. There are 12 residues in the CDR3. The V gene's germline CDR1 is LNHNV and CDR2 YYDKDF (reference sequence). CDR3 sequence reads: CATGGVRSPLHF. CDR3 sequence (DNA): TGTGCCACCGGTGGGGTTCGTTCACCCCTCCACTTT.

The chain couples TRBV29-1 to TRBJ2-7; D possibly corresponds to TRBD2 (5 bases). Germline loops: CDR1 SQVTM, CDR2 ANQGSEA. Trimming pared 6 bases from V and 0 bases from J, leaving 12 bases between. This CDR3 is built from 13 residues. CDR3 amino acids: CSVADSHSYEQYF. In DNA, the CDR3 is TGCAGCGTCGCGGACTCTCACTCCTACGAGCAGTACTTC.

The chain uses TRBV6-5 and TRBJ1-2; D gene uncertain. Germline assignment: CDR1 MNHEY and CDR2 SVGAGI. The V gene lost 6 bases and the J gene lost 6 bases, with 11 bases spanning the gap. CDR3 length: 12 residues. The CDR3 loop is CASRPRLDGYTF. CDR3 nucleotide sequence: TGTGCCAGCAGGCCCCGGCTCGATGGCTACACCTTC.

The chain carries TRBV4-1 and TRBJ1-3; 9 bases are shared with TRBD1. The germline V gene has CDR1 MGHRA and CDR2 YSYEKL. The J segment lost 4 bases and the V segment lost 3 bases, leaving 4 bases of the junction unmatched. The CDR3 length is 15 residues. The CDR3 DNA sequence: TGCGCCAGCAGCCAGCGGACAGGGGTCGGAAACACCATATATTTT. Translation gives CASSQRTGVGNTIYF.

The rearrangement joins TRBV13 to TRBJ2-2; the match to TRBD2 covers 10 bases. Trimming took 6 bases from V and 1 from J; bases not matched to a gene: 5. The V gene's germline CDR1 is PRHDT and CDR2 FYEKMQ (reference sequence). The CDR3 totals 16 residues. The chain's CDR3 is CASSSGLAENTGELFF. The CDR3 nucleotides read TGTGCCAGCAGTTCAGGACTAGCGGAGAACACCGGGGAGCTGTTTTTT.

This clone is a singleton in its sample. This rearrangement joins TRBV7-3 to TRBJ1-5, with a tentative D call TRBD1 (5 bases). The CDR3 totals 15 residues. Trimming left V 5 bases short and J 2 bases short, with 13 bases between. From germline, CDR1 is SGHTA and CDR2 FQGTGA. The CDR3 protein is CASSPPGGRNQPQHF. CDR3 nucleotides: TGTGCCAGCAGCCCACCGGGGGGTCGCAATCAGCCCCAGCATTTT.